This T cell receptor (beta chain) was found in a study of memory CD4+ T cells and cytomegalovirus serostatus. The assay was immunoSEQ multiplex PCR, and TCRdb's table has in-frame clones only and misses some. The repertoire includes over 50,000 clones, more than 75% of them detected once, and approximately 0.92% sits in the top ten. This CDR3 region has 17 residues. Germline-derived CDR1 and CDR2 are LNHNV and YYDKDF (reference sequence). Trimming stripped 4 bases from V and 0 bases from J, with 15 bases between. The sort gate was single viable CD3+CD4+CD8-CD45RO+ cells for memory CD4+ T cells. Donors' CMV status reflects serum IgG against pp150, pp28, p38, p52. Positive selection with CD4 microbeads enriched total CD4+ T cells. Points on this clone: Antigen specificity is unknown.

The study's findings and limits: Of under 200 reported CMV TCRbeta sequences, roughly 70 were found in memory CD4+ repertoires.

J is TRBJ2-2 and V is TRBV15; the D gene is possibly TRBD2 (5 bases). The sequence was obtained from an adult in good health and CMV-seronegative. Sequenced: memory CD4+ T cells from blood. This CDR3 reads CATSTSPDFANTGELFF. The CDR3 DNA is TGTGCCACCAGCACCTCCCCGGACTTCGCGAACACCGGGGAGCTGTTTTTT.